A single T cell receptor beta chain is shown here with its context. Its antigen is not known. The CDR3 runs 15 residues. Per the germline V gene, CDR1 is SGHRS and CDR2 is YFSETQ. After removal of 2 bases from V and 8 bases from J, the junction contained 3 bases not matched to a gene. This entry comes from a study of response to subunit inactivated influenza vaccine. Study-level points and caveats: Authors suggested seasonal influenza vaccinations each recruit few new T cells.

TCRdb called the RT-PCR reads again in MiXCR, with one record for every CDR3 protein. The data contain about 800,000 distinct CDR3 sequences, 21% of them singletons. Sample: PBMCs from blood, taken less than 6 days after vaccination. This TCR came from a man aged 50-60 years who received an inactivated influenza vaccine. The gene calls are TRBV5-1 and TRBJ2-1, with TRBD2 identical over 14 bases. CDR3 nucleotides: TGCGCCAGCAGCTTTGGGACTAGCGGGGGAGATGAGCAGTTCTTC. This gives the protein CASSFGTSGGDEQFF.